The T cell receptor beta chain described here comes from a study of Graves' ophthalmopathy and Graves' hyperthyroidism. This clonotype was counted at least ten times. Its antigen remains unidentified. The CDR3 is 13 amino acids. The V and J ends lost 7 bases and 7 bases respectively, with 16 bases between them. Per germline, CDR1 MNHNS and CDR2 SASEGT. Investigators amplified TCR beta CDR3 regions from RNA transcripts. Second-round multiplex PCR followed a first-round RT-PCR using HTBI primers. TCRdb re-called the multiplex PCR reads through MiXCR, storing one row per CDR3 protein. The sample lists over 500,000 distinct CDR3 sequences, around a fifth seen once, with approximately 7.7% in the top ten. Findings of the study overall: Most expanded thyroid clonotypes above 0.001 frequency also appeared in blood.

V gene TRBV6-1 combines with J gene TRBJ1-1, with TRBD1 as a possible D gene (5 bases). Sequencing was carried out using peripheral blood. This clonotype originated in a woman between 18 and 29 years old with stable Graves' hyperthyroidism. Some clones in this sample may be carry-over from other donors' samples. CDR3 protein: CASIRGMGGEAFF. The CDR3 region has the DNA TGTGCCAGCATCCGGGGTATGGGGGGTGAAGCTTTCTTT.